These 9 T cell receptor beta chains came from one sample sequenced in a study of neurological immune-mediated disorders. MiXCR, applied by TCRdb to the 5' RACE reads, yields one record per CDR3 protein. Of roughly 30,000 distinct CDR3 sequences listed, approximately 22% are singletons. Material for sequencing was CD4+ T cells from blood. These receptors originate from a man aged 50 to 59 with HTLV-1-associated myelopathy (HAM/TSP).

This clonotype was detected ten times or more. This chain joins TRBV7-9 and TRBJ1-5, with TRBD1 identical over 11 bases. CDR3 length equals 18 residues. Germline lookup yields CDR1 SEHNR and CDR2 FQNEAQ (reference sequence). V lost 4 bases, J lost 4 bases, and 12 bases stayed unmatched. CDR3: CASSSDRGLVSLNQPQHF. The CDR3 nucleotides are TGTGCCAGCAGCTCGGACAGGGGGCTTGTGAGCCTAAATCAGCCCCAGCATTTT.

This clonotype appeared many times. V gene TRBV5-1 combines with J gene TRBJ2-7, with no clear D. Germline loops: CDR1 SGHRS, CDR2 YFSETQ. The ends were cut back, 0 bases at V and 4 bases at J, with 5 bases in the middle. The CDR3 covers 12 residues. The CDR3 reads CASSLVGYEQYF. In DNA form, the CDR3 reads TGCGCCAGCAGCTTGGTAGGTTACGAGCAGTACTTC.

Ten or more counts support this clonotype. The chain carries TRBV5-1 and TRBJ2-7; perhaps D is TRBD1 or TRBD2 (5 bases each). The V gene lost 0 bases and the J gene lost 2 bases, with 12 bases spanning the gap. The length of the CDR3 is 15 residues. Germline CDR1 SGHRS, CDR2 YFSETQ. CDR3 loop: CASSLGQRRPYEQYF. The DNA of the CDR3 is TGCGCCAGCAGCTTGGGACAGCGGCGACCCTACGAGCAGTACTTC.

At least ten counts were recorded for this clonotype. This chain joins TRBV5-6 and TRBJ2-3, with 7 bases that match TRBD1. Germline V CDR1 and CDR2: SGHDT, YYEEEE. The length of the CDR3 is 14 residues. J gave up 4 bases and V 0 bases, and 2 bases lay outside the gene matches. Here the CDR3 reads CASSLGQGADTQYF. CDR3 coding DNA: TGTGCCAGCAGCTTGGGACAGGGAGCAGATACGCAGTATTTT.

This clonotype has at least ten counts. The V and J genes are TRBV20-1 and TRBJ1-1; weak D call: TRBD1 (6 bases). Trimming took off 4 bases at V and 5 bases at J, with 17 bases between the two ends. From germline, CDR1 is DFQATT and CDR2 SNEGSKA (reference sequence). CDR3 size: 14 residues. The CDR3 is CSAMRRGARTEAFF. The CDR3 DNA sequence: TGCAGTGCTATGAGGCGGGGGGCGCGGACTGAAGCTTTCTTT.

The chain's CDR3 is CASSEQGSGTEAFF. CDR3 sequence (DNA): TGTGCCAGCAGTGAACAGGGGTCAGGTACTGAAGCTTTCTTT. The V call is TRBV7-2, the J call TRBJ1-1, with 7 bases that match TRBD1. Trimming at V came to 6 bases and at J to 5 bases, leaving 9 bases not matched to a gene. The CDR3 sequence is 14 residues long. Germline CDR1 reads SGHTA; CDR2 reads FQGNSA.

This clonotype was seen repeatedly, ten times or more. CDR3 DNA sequence: TGTGCCAGCAGTTTAGTCGGGGCGGAAGCTTTCTTT. Protein product: CASSLVGAEAFF. V and J are TRBV12-3 or TRBV12-4 and TRBJ1-1, with D possibly matching TRBD1 (5 bases). The CDR3 sequence is 12 residues long. V was cut by 1 base and J by 8 bases, with 8 bases left in between.

The table lists this clonotype with a count of one. The gene calls are TRBV5-1 and TRBJ2-1; D not certain. Germline V gene lookup returns CDR1 SGHRS and CDR2 YFSETQ. This CDR3 has 14 amino acids. Trimming took 0 bases from V and 5 from J, leaving 9 bases between them. The CDR3 DNA sequence: TGCGCCAGCAGCTTGGATACTACCCACAATGAGCAGTTCTTC. Protein: CASSLDTTHNEQFF. Complete variable domain (other parts from reference TRBV5-1 and TRBJ2-1): KAGVTQTPRYLIKTRGQQVTLSCSPISGHRSVSWYQQTPGQGLQFLFEYFSETQRNKGNFPGRFSGRQFSNSRSEMNVSTLELGDSALYLCASSLDTTHNEQFFGPGTRLTVL.

This rearrangement joins TRBV2 to TRBJ1-5; possibly TRBD1 for D (6 bases). Germline lookup yields CDR1 SNHLY and CDR2 FYNNEI. This CDR3 comprises 15 residues. Trimming stripped 7 bases from V and 0 bases from J, with 13 bases between. The CDR3 sequence: CASIWTAHSNQPQHF. CDR3 sequence (DNA): TGTGCCAGCATTTGGACAGCACATAGCAATCAGCCCCAGCATTTT.